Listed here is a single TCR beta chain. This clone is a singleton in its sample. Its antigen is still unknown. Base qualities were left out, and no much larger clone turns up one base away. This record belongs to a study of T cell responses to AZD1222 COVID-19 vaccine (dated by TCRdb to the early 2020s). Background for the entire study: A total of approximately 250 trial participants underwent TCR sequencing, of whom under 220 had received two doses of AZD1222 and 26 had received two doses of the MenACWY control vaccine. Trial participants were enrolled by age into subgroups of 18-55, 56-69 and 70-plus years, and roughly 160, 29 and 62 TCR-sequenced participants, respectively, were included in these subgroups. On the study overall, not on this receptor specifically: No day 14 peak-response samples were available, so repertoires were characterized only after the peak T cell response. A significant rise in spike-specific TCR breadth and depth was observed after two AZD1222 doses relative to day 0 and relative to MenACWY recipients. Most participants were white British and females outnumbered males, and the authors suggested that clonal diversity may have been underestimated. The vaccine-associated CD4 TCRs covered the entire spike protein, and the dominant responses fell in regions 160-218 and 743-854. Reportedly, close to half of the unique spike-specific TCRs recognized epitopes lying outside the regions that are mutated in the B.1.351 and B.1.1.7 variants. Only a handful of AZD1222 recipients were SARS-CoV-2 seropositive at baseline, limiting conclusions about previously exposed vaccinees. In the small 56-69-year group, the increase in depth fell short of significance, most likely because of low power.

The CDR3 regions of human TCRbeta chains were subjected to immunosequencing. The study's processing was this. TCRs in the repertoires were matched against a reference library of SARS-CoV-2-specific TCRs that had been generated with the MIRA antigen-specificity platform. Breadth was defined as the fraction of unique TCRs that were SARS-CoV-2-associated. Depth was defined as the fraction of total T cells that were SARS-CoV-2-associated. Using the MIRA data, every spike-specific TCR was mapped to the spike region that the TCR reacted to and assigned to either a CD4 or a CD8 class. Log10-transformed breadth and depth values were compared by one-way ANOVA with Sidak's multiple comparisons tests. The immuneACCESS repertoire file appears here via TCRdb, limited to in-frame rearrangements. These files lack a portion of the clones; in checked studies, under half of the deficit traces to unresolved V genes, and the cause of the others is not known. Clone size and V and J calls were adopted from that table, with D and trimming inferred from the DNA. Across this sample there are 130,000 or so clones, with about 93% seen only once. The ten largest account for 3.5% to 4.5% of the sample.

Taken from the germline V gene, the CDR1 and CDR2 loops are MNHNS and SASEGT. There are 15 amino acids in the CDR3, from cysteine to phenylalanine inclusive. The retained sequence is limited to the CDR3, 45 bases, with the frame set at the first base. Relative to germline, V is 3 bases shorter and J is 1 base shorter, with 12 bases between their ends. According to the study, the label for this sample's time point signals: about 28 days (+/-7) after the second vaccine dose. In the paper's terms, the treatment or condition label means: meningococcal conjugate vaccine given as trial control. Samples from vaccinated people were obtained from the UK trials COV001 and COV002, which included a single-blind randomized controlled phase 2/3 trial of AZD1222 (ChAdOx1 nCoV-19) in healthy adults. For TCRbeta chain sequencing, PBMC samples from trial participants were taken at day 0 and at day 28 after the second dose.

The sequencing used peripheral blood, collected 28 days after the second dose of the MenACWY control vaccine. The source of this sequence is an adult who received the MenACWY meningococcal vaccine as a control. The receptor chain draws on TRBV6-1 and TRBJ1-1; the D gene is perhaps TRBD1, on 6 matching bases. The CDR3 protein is CASSDQGRGNTEAFF. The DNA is TGTGCCAGCAGTGACCAGGGGCGAGGGAACACTGAAGCTTTCTTT.